The sequence of this TCR beta chain was determined in a study of blood T cell repertoires in COVID-19. The germline gives CDR1 SGHVS, CDR2 FNYEAQ. Between the trimmed V and J ends, which lost 5 bases and 2 bases, there was a span of 10 bases. The CDR3 is 13 amino acids. Libraries were prepared by immunoSEQ multiplex PCR; TCRdb keeps only in-frame clonotypes and omits some of them. The table records roughly 46,000 clones, about 89% of them present only once. This receptor was obtained from a human donor in a cohort sampled during active COVID-19. Sequencing was performed on peripheral blood. This chain links TRBV7-6 with TRBJ2-7; D might be TRBD2 (5 bases). The CDR3 region is CASSVRETYEQYF. The CDR3 DNA sequence: TGTGCCAGCAGCGTGAGGGAAACCTACGAGCAGTACTTC.